This T cell receptor (beta chain) was recorded in a study of neoadjuvant anti-PD-1 for oral cavity cancer. About the research overall: Patients without progression received a fourth nivolumab dose around day 43, then surgical resection on days 50-56.

Data came from immunoSEQ multiplex PCR; TCRdb stores just in-frame clones and leaves some out. The sample carries over 10,000 clones, less than 70% recorded once. A note on this clone: The target antigen is unknown.

Stage II-IVA oral cavity squamous cell carcinoma was new and untreated by systemic or radiation therapy. Study-wide points: Treg/Th17 ratio rose with pretreatment blood and fell with post-treatment tumor TCRbeta clonality.

V dropped 7 bases and J dropped 8; count of bases not matched to a gene: 8. The CDR3 is made up of 16 amino acids. CDR1 is MDHEN, CDR2 SYDVKM, per germline. The material sequenced was tumor tissue, taken before nivolumab (anti-PD-1) treatment. The chain has TRBV28 and TRBJ2-2, with TRBD2 matching over 15 bases. The sequence came from a person aged 40 to 85 with oral cavity squamous cell carcinoma. The DNA for the CDR3 is TGTGCCAGCAAAAAGGGACTAGCGGGAGGAAGGGGGGAGCTGTTTTTT. Translation: CASKKGLAGGRGELFF.